Included here is one T cell receptor beta chain sequence, with context. V was pared by 5 bases and J by 6 bases, with 12 bases between. From germline, CDR1 is SGHNT and CDR2 YENEEA. The CDR3 is 13 residues long. This sample is drawn from a study of technical replicates of blood from several donors. TCRdb keeps only in-frame clones here, not all; method: immunoSEQ multiplex PCR. The sample comprises 35,000 to 50,000 clones, around 96% of which are singletons, and around 0.35% rests with the top ten. The rearrangement links TRBV11-3 to TRBJ2-3; D not certain. Sequencing was done on a sample of T cells isolated from PBMCs. The sequence derives from a human donor in good health. CDR3 protein: CASSTYQDDTQYF. In DNA form, the CDR3 reads TGTGCCAGCAGCACCTATCAAGATGATACGCAGTATTTT.